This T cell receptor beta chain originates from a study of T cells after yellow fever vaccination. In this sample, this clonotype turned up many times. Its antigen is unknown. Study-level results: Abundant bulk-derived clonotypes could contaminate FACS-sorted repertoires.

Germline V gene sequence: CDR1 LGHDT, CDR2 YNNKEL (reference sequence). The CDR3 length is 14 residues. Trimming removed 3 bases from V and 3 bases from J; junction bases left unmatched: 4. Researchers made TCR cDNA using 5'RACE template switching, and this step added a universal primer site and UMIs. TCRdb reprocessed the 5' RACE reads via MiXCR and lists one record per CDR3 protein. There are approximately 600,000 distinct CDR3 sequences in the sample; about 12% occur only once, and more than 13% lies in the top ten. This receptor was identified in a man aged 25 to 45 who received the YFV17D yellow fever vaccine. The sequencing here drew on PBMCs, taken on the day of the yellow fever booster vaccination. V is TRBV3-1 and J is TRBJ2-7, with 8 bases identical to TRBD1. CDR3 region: CASSQGQDLYEQYF. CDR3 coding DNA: TGTGCCAGCAGCCAGGGACAGGACCTCTACGAGCAGTACTTC.